This entry concerns a single TCR beta chain. Its specificity is unknown. This entry is derived from a study of post-analysis software for immune sequencing data. Whole-study findings and limits: Patients carried several TRBV segments more frequently than controls did, and TRBV5-6, TRBV5-1 and TRBV20-1 were among them.

The V and J ends lost 4 bases and 4 bases respectively, with 13 bases between them. Per the germline V gene, CDR1 is LNHNV and CDR2 is YYDKDF (reference sequence). The CDR3 extends over 14 amino acids. Unique molecular identifiers had been added to the TCR beta cDNA libraries. Each CDR3 protein is one row after TCRdb ran MiXCR on the PCR reads. This table holds hundreds of thousands of distinct CDR3 sequences, roughly 29% found once. This chain uses TRBV15 with TRBJ1-2; D gene ambiguous. Sequenced sample: blood. This receptor was taken from a girl aged 5-17 years with multiple sclerosis. Written as DNA, the CDR3 is TGTGCCACCAGCACCCGGTGGCAGCGCTATGGCTACACCTTC. It codes for CATSTRWQRYGYTF.